The 8 T cell receptor beta chains below come from one sample, sequenced in a study of T cell responses to AZD1222 COVID-19 vaccine. Here immunoSEQ multiplex PCR was the method, and the copy in TCRdb shows in-frame clones only, minus some. The sample records around 97,000 clones, 90% to 95% being singletons. The sample in question was peripheral blood, obtained on day 0 of AZD1222 vaccination. These receptors were taken from an adult in good health.

CDR3 region: CASSLKPSGSSTDTQYF. The CDR3 DNA sequence: TGCGCCAGCAGCTTAAAACCTAGCGGGTCTAGCACAGATACGCAGTATTTT. The chain carries TRBV5-1 and TRBJ2-3, with 8 bases lining up with TRBD2. The germline gives CDR1 SGHRS, CDR2 YFSETQ. V was clipped by 2 bases and J by 0 bases; unmatched bases: 8. CDR3 length equals 17 residues.

This chain connects TRBV9 to TRBJ1-5; the match to TRBD1 covers 8 bases. The CDR3 loop spans 15 amino acids. Germline V gives CDR1 SGDLS, CDR2 YYNGEE. J gave up 2 bases and V 3 bases, and 4 bases lay outside the gene matches. The CDR3 spells CASSGPGQGNQPQHF. CDR3 coding DNA: TGTGCCAGCAGCGGGCCGGGACAGGGCAATCAGCCCCAGCATTTT.

The chain is built from TRBV29-1 and TRBJ1-2; 9 bases line up with TRBD1. J was trimmed by 5 bases and V by 5 bases; bases with no gene match: 9. The CDR3 runs 14 residues. Per germline, CDR1 SQVTM and CDR2 ANQGSEA. CDR3 sequence reads: CSVSSQGAGYGYTF. For the CDR3, the DNA is TGCAGCGTTTCCTCACAGGGGGCAGGGTATGGCTACACCTTC.

The chain joins TRBV10-3 to TRBJ1-2; possible D gene TRBD1, 5 bases. The germline V gene encodes CDR1 ENHRY and CDR2 SYGVKD. V was pared by 0 bases and J by 5 bases, with 13 bases between. The CDR3 is made up of 15 amino acids. Here the CDR3 DNA reads TGTGCCATCAGTGAGTCTGAGGGGTTTGGGTATGGCTACACCTTC. Protein sequence: CAISESEGFGYGYTF.

V and J are TRBV6-6 and TRBJ2-7, with a weak D call TRBD1 (6 bases). The V end lost 8 bases, the J end lost 3 bases, and 17 bases lay between the germline ends. The CDR3 runs to 14 residues. The germline V gene encodes CDR1 MNHNY and CDR2 SVGAGI (reference sequence). Here the CDR3 reads CASPIERTDYEQYF. DNA of the CDR3: TGTGCCAGCCCTATCGAACGGACAGACTACGAGCAGTACTTC.

The rearrangement links TRBV12-3 or TRBV12-4 to TRBJ1-1, with D hard to call. There are 13 residues in the CDR3. Trimming removed 3 bases from V and 0 bases from J, with 5 bases in between. Here the CDR3 DNA reads TGTGCCAGCAGTTTTGCCATGAACACTGAAGCTTTCTTT. Protein: CASSFAMNTEAFF.

The chain has TRBV27 and TRBJ2-2, with 7 bases fitting TRBD2. CDR3 size: 15 residues. The ends lost 1 base at V and 5 bases at J; junction bases unmatched: 4. The V gene's germline CDR1 is MNHEY and CDR2 SMNVEV (reference sequence). The CDR3 reads CASSLLGGWTGELFF. CDR3 DNA: TGTGCCAGCAGTTTATTGGGGGGGTGGACCGGGGAGCTGTTTTTT.

The chain carries TRBV29-1 and TRBJ2-3; 7 bases match TRBD2. CDR3 length: 14 residues. Germline assignment: CDR1 SQVTM and CDR2 ANQGSEA. With V trimmed by 6 bases and J by 4 bases, 10 bases remained unmatched. The DNA for the CDR3 is TGCAGCGTCGCTCTTGGGGCGGGGGCAGATACGCAGTATTTT. Amino acids: CSVALGAGADTQYF.